Below are 19 T cell receptor beta chains sequenced from a single sample in a study of blood T cell repertoires in COVID-19. Here immunoSEQ multiplex PCR was the method, and the copy in TCRdb shows in-frame clones only, minus some. Of approximately 190,000 clones listed, nearly 90% are singletons. Sequenced sample: peripheral blood. Source of these receptors: a woman aged 40 to 50 who had recovered from COVID-19.

The chain recombines TRBV19 with TRBJ1-2; 8 nucleotides align to TRBD1. The CDR3 is made up of 16 amino acids. In germline, CDR1 is LNHDA, CDR2 SQIVND (reference sequence). The J segment lost 4 bases and the V segment lost 4 bases, leaving 11 bases of the junction unmatched. As DNA, the CDR3 is TGTGCCAGTAGTACCGGACAGGGTCCAGGAGTCTATGGCTACACCTTC. Protein sequence: CASSTGQGPGVYGYTF.

The chain couples TRBV4-3 to TRBJ2-7; 12 nucleotides line up with TRBD2. Germline trimming cut 0 bases from V and 3 bases from J; bases unmatched to any gene: 9. Germline V gene sequence: CDR1 LGHNA, CDR2 YSLEER. This CDR3 spans 18 amino acids. As DNA, the CDR3 is TGCGCCAGCAGCCAAGATTTGCTAGCGGGAGGGCCGAGCTACGAGCAGTACTTC. It translates to CASSQDLLAGGPSYEQYF.

The chain carries TRBV3-1 (or the pseudogene TRBV3-2) and TRBJ1-3; D unclear. This CDR3 region has 12 residues. The ends were cut back, 3 bases at V and 7 bases at J, with 7 bases in the middle. Germline CDR1 and CDR2: LGHDT and YNNKEL (reference sequence). The CDR3 loop is CASSQSSNTIYF. In DNA form, the CDR3 reads TGTGCCAGCAGCCAGTCTTCCAACACCATATATTTT.

The V call is TRBV13, the J call TRBJ2-5; perhaps TRBD1 as D (6 bases). The CDR3 runs 17 residues. V lost 1 base and J 4 bases, leaving 19 bases between the germline ends. Germline CDR1 and CDR2: PRHDT and FYEKMQ (reference sequence). The CDR3 protein is CASSLARTVSRLETQYF. The CDR3 bases are TGTGCCAGCAGCTTAGCCCGGACAGTTTCCCGTCTAGAGACCCAGTACTTC. The full variable domain, completed using reference TRBV13 and TRBJ2-5, is AAGVIQSPRHLIKEKRETATLKCYPIPRHDTVYWYQQGPGQDPQFLISFYEKMQSDKGSIPDRFSAQQFSDYHSELNMSSLELGDSALYFCASSLARTVSRLETQYFGPGTRLLVL.

This clone has more than one count but fewer than ten. The rearrangement links TRBV15 to TRBJ2-5; 9 bases match TRBD1. Germline CDR1 LNHNV, CDR2 YYDKDF (reference sequence). After removal of 1 base from V and 2 bases from J, the junction contained 5 bases not matched to a gene. This CDR3 spans 16 amino acids. Written as DNA, the CDR3 is TGTGCCACCAGCAGAGGAGGGGGACAGGGACAAGAGACCCAGTACTTC. Protein sequence: CATSRGGGQGQETQYF.

This clone occurred once. This sequence joins TRBV11-2 and TRBJ2-2, with 9 bases fitting TRBD2. V trimming: 1 base; J trimming: 5 bases; junction bases outside the gene matches: 11. CDR3 length: 18 amino acids. Germline CDR1 is SGHAT and CDR2 is FQNNGV. Here the CDR3 DNA reads TGTGCCAGCAGCTTAGCCCTGTCGGCGGGAGGGAGGACCGGGGAGCTGTTTTTT. It translates to CASSLALSAGGRTGELFF.

J is TRBJ2-7 and V is TRBV28, with 9 bases lining up with TRBD2. The ends lost 5 bases at V and 7 bases at J; junction bases unmatched: 24. The germline CDR1 and CDR2 sequences are MDHEN and SYDVKM. This CDR3 has 19 amino acids. The CDR3 sequence is CASSAPRAGGPQFLREQYF. CDR3 in DNA: TGTGCCAGCAGTGCGCCTAGGGCGGGAGGGCCACAATTTCTAAGAGAGCAGTACTTC.

This chain links TRBV5-1 with TRBJ2-1; the D gene is possibly TRBD2 (6 bases). The CDR3 loop spans 13 amino acids. V was pared by 4 bases and J by 5 bases, with 10 bases between. CDR1 and CDR2 from the germline V gene are SGHRS and YFSETQ. For the CDR3, the DNA is TGCGCCAGCAGCAAAGGGACTGACAATGAGCAGTTCTTC. It translates to CASSKGTDNEQFF.

The chain links TRBV27 to TRBJ1-5; D may be TRBD1 (6 bases). The length of the CDR3 is 13 residues. The germline V and J ends were trimmed by 8 bases and 3 bases, with 11 bases remaining between them. CDR1 is MNHEY, CDR2 SMNVEV, per germline (reference sequence). The CDR3 bases are TGTGCCAGCGGCGACAGGCCCAATCAGCCCCAGCATTTT. Translation gives CASGDRPNQPQHF.

The V and J genes are TRBV7-6 and TRBJ1-2; D is possibly TRBD1 (5 bases). Germline CDR1 SGHVS, CDR2 FNYEAQ. The CDR3 has 16 amino acids. The germline V and J ends were trimmed by 9 bases and 5 bases, with 25 bases remaining between them. The CDR3 here is CASSTYAGGEAYGYTF. CDR3 nucleotide sequence: TGTGCCAGTAGCACCTACGCTGGGGGGGAGGCGTATGGCTACACCTTC.

This clone was seen a handful of times. This chain links TRBV19 with TRBJ2-1, with 10 bases matching TRBD1. The CDR3 contains 15 residues. Looked up from germline, CDR1 is LNHDA and CDR2 is SQIVND (reference sequence). Germline trimming cut 9 bases from V and 6 bases from J; bases unmatched to any gene: 11. CDR3 in amino acids: CASAGWGQGSNEQFF. Written as DNA, the CDR3 is TGTGCCAGCGCTGGATGGGGACAGGGGAGCAATGAGCAGTTCTTC.

The chain joins TRBV16 to TRBJ1-4; D might be TRBD1 (5 bases). Germline lookup yields CDR1 KGHSY and CDR2 FQNENV. The CDR3 is made up of 16 amino acids. V was pared by 1 base and J by 3 bases, with 12 bases between. The chain's CDR3 is CASSQWRGSPNEKLFF. DNA of the CDR3: TGTGCCAGCAGCCAATGGCGGGGGAGTCCTAATGAAAAACTGTTTTTT.

The chain employs TRBV10-2 and TRBJ1-1; the D is unclear. There are 12 residues in the CDR3. CDR1 is WSHSY, CDR2 SAAADI, per germline. The V gene lost 4 bases and the J gene lost 1 base, with 4 bases spanning the gap. CDR3 amino acids: CASSVGNTEAFF. The CDR3 coding sequence is TGCGCCAGCAGTGTCGGGAACACTGAAGCTTTCTTT.

The chain uses TRBV30 and TRBJ1-1; possibly TRBD1 for D (5 bases). Germline CDR1 reads GTSNPN; CDR2 reads SVGIG (reference sequence). The ends were cut back, 3 bases at V and 0 bases at J, with 14 bases in the middle. The CDR3 sequence is 15 residues long. The CDR3 region has the DNA TGTGCCTGGAGAACCACCGGGACTCTGAACACTGAAGCTTTCTTT. It yields the protein CAWRTTGTLNTEAFF.

J is TRBJ2-1 and V is TRBV28, with D perhaps TRBD2 (5 bases). V was clipped by 2 bases and J by 10 bases, with 18 bases between them. The V gene's germline CDR1 is MDHEN and CDR2 SYDVKM. CDR3 length: 15 residues. The CDR3 reads CASSLRRVLRREQFF. DNA for the CDR3: TGTGCCAGCAGTTTAAGGCGGGTCCTCCGAAGGGAGCAGTTCTTC.

The chain joins TRBV11-3 to TRBJ2-5; D not certain. The V end lost 1 base, the J end lost 5 bases, and 11 bases lay between the germline ends. Germline V gene lookup returns CDR1 SGHNT and CDR2 YENEEA. CDR3 length: 14 residues. CDR3 region: CASSLGGYRETQYF. CDR3 nucleotide sequence: TGTGCCAGCAGCTTAGGTGGTTATCGGGAGACCCAGTACTTC.

V and J are TRBV10-3 and TRBJ2-3; TRBD1 is a possible D gene (5 bases). CDR1 ENHRY and CDR2 SYGVKD come from the germline V gene. The CDR3 loop spans 16 amino acids. V lost 2 bases and J lost 0, with 12 bases in between. The CDR3, as DNA: TGTGCCATCAGTGAGAGTGGGGCATCTAGCACAGATACGCAGTATTTT. It yields the protein CAISESGASSTDTQYF.

This rearrangement joins TRBV25-1 to TRBJ2-1; D is possibly TRBD2 (6 bases). V was clipped by 4 bases and J by 4 bases, with 11 bases between them. This CDR3 region has 14 residues. Germline V gene lookup returns CDR1 MGHDK and CDR2 SYGVNS. This chain's CDR3 is CASSGVAVYNEQFF. The CDR3 DNA is TGTGCCAGCAGTGGAGTAGCGGTTTACAATGAGCAGTTCTTC.

The rearrangement links TRBV4-3 to TRBJ2-7; TRBD2 is a possible D gene (5 bases). Per germline, CDR1 LGHNA and CDR2 YSLEER. Between the trimmed V and J ends, which lost 1 base and 3 bases, there was a span of 13 bases. The CDR3 spans 15 residues. The CDR3 DNA reads TGCGCCAGCAGCCAAGCCGCTCAGGCGGGCTACGAGCAGTACTTC. Its protein product is CASSQAAQAGYEQYF.